This T cell receptor beta chain was captured in a study of CD8 T cells in Susac syndrome. Sequencing of TCR beta covered CD8+ and CD4+ T cells obtained from blood. The multiple sclerosis controls were treatment-naive patients, and their relapsing-remitting disease was stable or active. Purification of the CD8+ and CD4+ T cells relied on negative isolation, and TEMRA cells underwent FACS enrichment. Random hexamers were used to reverse transcribe roughly 0.45 to 1 ug of RNA. Multiplex immunoSEQ PCR targeted 54 Vbeta and 13 Jbeta TCR beta segments. Via MiXCR, TCRdb re-called the immunoSEQ multiplex PCR reads, giving one row per CDR3 protein. The sample holds approximately 130,000 distinct CDR3 sequences, 90% to 95% seen once. This CDR3 region has 14 residues. Deletions cut 5 bases from V and 1 base from J, with 11 bases between. Germline CDR1 MGHRA, CDR2 YSYEKL.

Specimen: CD8+ T cells from PBMCs. The sequence was obtained from a human donor with multiple sclerosis. The chain carries TRBV4-1 and TRBJ1-1, with no clear D. In nucleotides, the CDR3 is TGCGCCAGCAGCGCAATCGGAAGGAACACTGAAGCTTTCTTT. Protein: CASSAIGRNTEAFF.